This T cell receptor beta chain is from a study of T cell responses to AZD1222 COVID-19 vaccine. Regarding the study as a whole: In all cases, repertoires were sampled only after the peak T cell response.

The method was immunoSEQ multiplex PCR; TCRdb's version includes in-frame clones alone and lacks a portion of them. The data contain some 79,000 clones, approximately 85% of them seen just once; the ten biggest clones take up more than 3%. To note about this clone: What it binds is not known.

Combined were second doses at about 4 or about 12 weeks. This TCR was sampled from an adult who received the AZD1222 COVID-19 vaccine. Here the sequenced sample was peripheral blood, taken 28 days after the second AZD1222 dose.

This CDR3 is CASRTTREGLGQYF. The DNA for the CDR3 is TGTGCCAGCAGAACGACCAGGGAAGGGTTAGGGCAGTACTTC. This chain links TRBV28 with TRBJ2-7; the D gene is possibly TRBD1 (5 bases). With 6 bases removed from V and 9 bases from J, the gap between germline ends came to 21 bases. The CDR3 covers 14 residues. The V gene's germline CDR1 is MDHEN and CDR2 SYDVKM.